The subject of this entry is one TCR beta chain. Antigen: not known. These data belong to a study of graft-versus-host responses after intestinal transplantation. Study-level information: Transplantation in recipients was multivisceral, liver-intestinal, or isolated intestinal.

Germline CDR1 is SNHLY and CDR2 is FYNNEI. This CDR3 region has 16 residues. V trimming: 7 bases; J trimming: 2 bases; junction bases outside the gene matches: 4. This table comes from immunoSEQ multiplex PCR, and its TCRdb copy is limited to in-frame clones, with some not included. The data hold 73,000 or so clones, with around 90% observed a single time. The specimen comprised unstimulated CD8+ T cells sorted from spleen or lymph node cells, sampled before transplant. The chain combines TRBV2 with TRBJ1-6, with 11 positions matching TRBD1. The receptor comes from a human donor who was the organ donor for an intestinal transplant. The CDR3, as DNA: TGTGCCAGCATGGCGGGACAGGGGGCCTATAATTCACCCCTCCACTTT. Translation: CASMAGQGAYNSPLHF.